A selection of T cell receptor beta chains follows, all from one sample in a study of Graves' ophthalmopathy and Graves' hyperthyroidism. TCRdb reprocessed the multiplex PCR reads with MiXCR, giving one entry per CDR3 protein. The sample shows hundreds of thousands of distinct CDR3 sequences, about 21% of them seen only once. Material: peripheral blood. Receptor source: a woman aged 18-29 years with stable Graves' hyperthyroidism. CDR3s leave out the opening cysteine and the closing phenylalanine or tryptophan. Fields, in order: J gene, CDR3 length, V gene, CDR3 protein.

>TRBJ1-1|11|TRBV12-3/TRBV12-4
ASSSGGSTEAF
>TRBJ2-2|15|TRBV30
AWSVPPTGWATGELF
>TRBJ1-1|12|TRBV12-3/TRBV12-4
ASRRDTSGAEAF
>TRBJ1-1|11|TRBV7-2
ASSLKMVTEAF
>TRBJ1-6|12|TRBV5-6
ASSRKASNSPLH
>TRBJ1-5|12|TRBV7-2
ASSTRTELQPQH
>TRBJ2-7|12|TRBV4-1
ASSQESGRGEQY
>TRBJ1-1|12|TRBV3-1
ASSQFQKVTEAF
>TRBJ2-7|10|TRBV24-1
ATSGSSYEQY
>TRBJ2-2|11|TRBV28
ATRLDRVRELF
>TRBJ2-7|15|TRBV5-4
ASSLGGVADSPHEQY
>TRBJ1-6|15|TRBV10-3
AISAWGMAENNSPLH
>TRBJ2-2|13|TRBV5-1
ASSLLRRPTGELF